This T cell receptor beta chain is drawn from a study of blood T cell repertoires in COVID-19. Study information: The study drew acute and convalescent COVID-19 samples from the United States, Italy and Spain.

Trimming pared 1 base from V and 3 bases from J, leaving 7 bases between. The CDR3 covers 14 residues. CDR1 LGHDT and CDR2 YNNKEL come from the germline V gene (reference sequence). Across 24 US areas, participants ranged in age from about 18 to 90 years. Researchers sorted participants into cohorts using their self-reported clinical history. In the authors' workflow: Scientists estimated how many nucleated cells there were by amplifying reference gene primers. Only in-frame clones appear in the TCRdb table, and some are missing; sequencing was by immunoSEQ multiplex PCR. That table gives V, J and clone size, and the DNA gave D and trimming. The sample has a few hundred thousand clones, about 85% seen once.

The chain carries TRBV3-1 (or the pseudogene TRBV3-2) and TRBJ2-1; D is ambiguous. Material: PBMCs or T cells enriched from blood (not recorded which). The origin of this receptor is a woman aged 30 to 39 who had recovered from COVID-19. The CDR3 DNA sequence: TGTGCCAGCAGCCAAGTTTTTAACTACAATGAGCAGTTCTTC. Translation: CASSQVFNYNEQFF.